The present entry profiles one T cell receptor beta chain with its context. Its antigen is not known. This sample stems from a study of shared clonotypes between healthy human individuals. Study-wide background: Contributing individuals were a couple of females and three males aged 18 to 49.

General study points: Clonotypes which were not shared had lower generation probabilities than clonotypes that all four donors shared. Apart from blood, nothing was sampled; tissue repertoires likely differ. Among the subsets, naive ones generally showed larger estimated richness than memory ones.

TCRdb keeps only in-frame clones here, not all; method: immunoSEQ multiplex PCR. This sample yields around 1,900,000 clones, of which around 93% are seen a single time; under 2% belongs to the top ten. Only CD45RO-negative cells positively selected for CCR7 counted as naive CD8 cells, so terminally differentiated effector memory CD45RA+ cells were excluded. The CDR3 consists of 14 residues. Germline V gene data show CDR1 as SQVTM and CDR2 as ANQGSEA. V lost 6 bases to trimming and J lost 1 base, with 16 bases between them. The sample consisted of naive CD8+ T cells from PBMCs. The receptor was isolated from a man between 18 and 29 years old in good health. Some clones in this sample may be carry-over from other donors' samples. The chain has TRBV29-1 and TRBJ2-7; D assignment may be TRBD1 or TRBD2 (7 bases each). The CDR3 loop reads CSVTRGGQSYEQYF. The CDR3 DNA reads TGCAGCGTAACGAGGGGGGGACAGTCCTACGAGCAGTACTTC.